What follows is one TCR beta chain and its context. Its specificity is not known. Only Caucasian adults living in Nashville, Tennessee served as donors. The study separated CD4+ cells into CD45RA+ naive and CD45RA-negative memory subsets. The repertoire was sequenced with immunoSEQ multiplex PCR; TCRdb's copy has only in-frame clones and lacks some. The table lists some 1.4 million clones, approximately 96% of them singletons, with roughly 1.2% in the top ten. This record comes from a study of shared clonotypes between healthy human individuals. The study, taken as a whole, reports: Measured sharing among donors was expected to vary with sequencing depth.

The sequence was obtained from a man younger than 40 in good health. Material for sequencing was naive CD4+ T cells sorted from blood. Subset noted: CD45RA+ positively selected.

The CDR3, as DNA: TGTGCCAGCAGCTTGGTGGGGCCTTACCCTAATGAGCAGTTCTTC. It codes for CASSLVGPYPNEQFF. The rearrangement links TRBV5-4 to TRBJ2-1; tentatively, D is TRBD1 (5 bases). Trimming removed 0 bases at V and 7 bases at J, with 14 bases between. CDR3 size: 15 residues. CDR1 is SGHNT and CDR2 is YYREEE in the germline V gene (reference sequence).